This entry lists 29 T cell receptor beta chains sequenced from one sample in a study of CD8+CD57+ T cells in acquired aplastic anemia. Patients chosen for sequencing had shown CD8+CD57+ cell expansion by flow cytometry. The template used for profiling TCR beta VDJ and CDR3 was genomic DNA. TCRdb reanalysed the reads using MiXCR and keeps one entry per CDR3 protein. The top ten clones hold 1.3% of a sample with over 250,000 distinct CDR3 sequences, roughly 53% of them seen once. The specimen sequenced was sorted CD4+, CD8+, or CD8+CD57+ T cells (not recorded which) from PBMCs. These receptors all come from a human donor with aplastic anemia.

The chain links TRBV7-3 to TRBJ2-1; 9 nucleotides align to TRBD1. J lost 6 bases, V lost 6 bases, and 9 bases had no gene match. Germline CDR1 is SGHTA and CDR2 is FQGTGA. CDR3 length equals 15 residues. The CDR3 loop is CASSTPGQGGNEQFF. CDR3 DNA: TGTGCCAGCAGTACCCCGGGACAGGGAGGCAATGAGCAGTTCTTC.

V and J are TRBV20-1 and TRBJ2-2; TRBD1 matches at 7 bases. Germline trimming cut 6 bases from V and 6 bases from J; bases unmatched to any gene: 10. The germline V gene encodes CDR1 DFQATT and CDR2 SNEGSKA (reference sequence). The CDR3 spans 14 residues. In DNA form, the CDR3 reads TGCAGTGCCAGGAGTGGGCAGGGGGCCGGGGAGCTGTTTTTT. Its protein product is CSARSGQGAGELFF.

The J gene is TRBJ2-3, the V gene TRBV15; D remains ambiguous. The CDR3 runs to 13 residues. Germline V CDR1 and CDR2: LNHNV, YYDKDF (reference sequence). Trimming cost V 3 bases and J 1 base, with 5 bases left between them. CDR3 sequence: CATSSWGTDTQYF. As DNA, the CDR3 is TGTGCCACCAGCAGCTGGGGCACAGATACGCAGTATTTT.

For this clonotype: Compared with germline, one end of the junction differs, possibly owing to a read error. V gene TRBV10-3 combines with J gene TRBJ1-2; D is possibly TRBD1 (6 bases). The germline CDR1 and CDR2 sequences are ENHRY and SYGVKD. The CDR3 sequence is 13 residues long. The CDR3 reads CAIAVTGNYGYTF. CDR3 in DNA: TGTGCCATCGCAGTCACAGGGAACTATGGTTACACCTTC.

This clonotype has a count of ten or more. J is TRBJ1-1 and V is TRBV2, with D unresolved. Deletions cut 5 bases from V and 7 bases from J, with 11 bases between. The V gene's germline CDR1 is SNHLY and CDR2 FYNNEI. This CDR3 is built from 12 residues. CDR3 residues: CASSTGLGEAFF. In DNA, the CDR3 is TGTGCCAGCAGTACTGGACTGGGTGAAGCTTTCTTT.

The chain links TRBV7-9 to TRBJ2-5; D uncertain. Per germline, CDR1 SEHNR and CDR2 FQNEAQ (reference sequence). Trimming took off 4 bases at V and 2 bases at J, with 8 bases between the two ends. The CDR3 contains 13 residues. This CDR3 reads CASSYTDQETQYF. DNA of the CDR3: TGTGCCAGCAGCTATACTGATCAAGAGACCCAGTACTTC.

This chain connects TRBV2 to TRBJ1-6; D unresolved. This CDR3 is built from 10 residues. The germline V gene encodes CDR1 SNHLY and CDR2 FYNNEI. Trimming removed 2 bases from V and 18 bases from J, with 8 bases in between. The CDR3 DNA follows: TGTGCCAGCAGTGAAAAGGACCCCCACTTT. Amino acids: CASSEKDPHF.

The J gene is TRBJ2-1, the V gene TRBV7-9; maybe TRBD2 (6 bases). Germline CDR1 and CDR2: SEHNR and FQNEAQ (reference sequence). The CDR3 runs 16 residues. V lost 6 bases to trimming and J lost 2 bases, with 17 bases between them. CDR3 bases: TGTGCCAGCAGTTCTACCTCTTGGGGGGCCTACAATGAGCAGTTCTTC. It codes for CASSSTSWGAYNEQFF.

This clonotype came up once. At one end the junction does not follow the germline gene, possibly because of a read error. V and J are TRBV7-2 and TRBJ2-3; D is uncertain. The CDR3 consists of 12 residues. CDR1 and CDR2 from the germline V gene are SGHTA and FQGNSA. The CDR3 DNA reads TGTGCCAGCAGCTACGGAACAGATACGCGGTATTTT. It translates to CASSYGTDTRYF. The full variable domain, its missing parts supplied by reference TRBV7-2 and TRBJ2-3, is GAGVSQSPSNKVTEKGKDVELRCDPISGHTALYWYRQSLGQGLEFLIYFQGNSAPDKSGLPSDRFSAERTGGSVSTLTIQRTQQEDSAVYLCASSYGTDTRYFGPGTRLTVL.

A word on this clonotype: Likely a read error: the CDR3 ends without its conserved phenylalanine or tryptophan. The chain couples TRBV20-1 to TRBJ1-4, with D possibly matching TRBD1 (5 bases). Trimming removed 1 base at V and 2 bases at J, with 8 bases between. The CDR3 totals 14 residues. CDR1 is DFQATT, CDR2 SNEGSKA, per germline (reference sequence). DNA of the CDR3: TGCAGTGCTAGAGGTGAGGGGACTAATGAAAAACTGTTTTAT. Translated: CSARGEGTNEKLFY.

This rearrangement joins TRBV20-1 to TRBJ2-7; maybe TRBD1 (5 bases). The CDR3 length is 13 residues. Deletions cut 0 bases from V and 4 bases from J, with 10 bases between. The germline V gene encodes CDR1 DFQATT and CDR2 SNEGSKA (reference sequence). The CDR3 DNA reads TGCAGTGCTAGAGATGCTACAGGTTACGAGCAGTACTTC. This encodes CSARDATGYEQYF.

The J gene is TRBJ2-1, the V gene TRBV7-2; D is unclear. Germline loops: CDR1 SGHTA, CDR2 FQGNSA. Trimming stripped 5 bases from V and 1 base from J, with 18 bases between. The CDR3 consists of 17 residues. Written as DNA, the CDR3 is TGTGCCAGCAGCCAGGACGCTAGTGAGCAGTCCTACAATGAGCAGTTCTTC. This encodes CASSQDASEQSYNEQFF.

This clonotype was seen a handful of times. The gene calls are TRBV11-1 and TRBJ2-1; no definite D call. Trimming cost V 4 bases and J 7 bases, with 8 bases left between them. The CDR3 is 12 residues long. Germline CDR1 and CDR2: SGHAT and FQDESV (reference sequence). CDR3 nucleotides: TGTGCCAGCAGCTCCTCCGGGAATGAGCAGTTCTTC. Translation: CASSSSGNEQFF.

Comment on this clonotype: Its ends do not fully match the called genes, so a read error is possible. The V and J genes are TRBV19 and TRBJ2-3; tentatively, D is TRBD2 (5 bases). CDR1 LNHDA and CDR2 SQIVND come from the germline V gene (reference sequence). The length of the CDR3 is 16 residues. The CDR3 loop is CAGSLYSLALPDTQYF. The CDR3 DNA is TGTGCCGGTAGTCTATATAGTCTAGCCCTCCCAGATACGCAGTATTTC.

V and J are TRBV7-3 and TRBJ2-3, with TRBD2 identical over 8 bases. The CDR3 extends over 16 amino acids. J gave up 2 bases and V 4 bases, and 8 bases lay outside the gene matches. Germline CDR1 reads SGHTA; CDR2 reads FQGTGA. CDR3 sequence (DNA): TGTGCCAGCAGCTCCTCGGGGGGGGCCGCCACAGATACGCAGTATTTT. It encodes CASSSSGGAATDTQYF.

The chain links TRBV19 to TRBJ1-1, with 8 bases that match TRBD1. Germline assignment: CDR1 LNHDA and CDR2 SQIVND (reference sequence). This CDR3 spans 12 amino acids. After removal of 5 bases from V and 11 bases from J, the junction contained 7 bases not matched to a gene. The CDR3 reads CASSSLTGAAFF. CDR3 nucleotides: TGTGCCAGTAGTTCTCTGACAGGGGCGGCTTTCTTT.

This chain joins TRBV2 and TRBJ2-7, with D tentatively TRBD1 (6 bases). CDR3 size: 14 residues. The germline V and J ends were trimmed by 6 bases and 5 bases, with 17 bases remaining between them. Germline CDR1 SNHLY, CDR2 FYNNEI. In DNA form, the CDR3 reads TGTGCCAGCAGATTACAGGGAGAACGGAACGAGCAGTACTTC. Residues: CASRLQGERNEQYF.

The V call is TRBV2, the J call TRBJ2-7; TRBD1 matches 7 bases. Trimming cost V 5 bases and J 5 bases; bases outside gene matches: 9. CDR3 length equals 14 residues. The V gene's germline CDR1 is SNHLY and CDR2 FYNNEI. The CDR3 protein is CASSYAGQVHEQYF. CDR3 in DNA: TGTGCCAGCAGTTACGCCGGACAGGTTCACGAGCAGTACTTC.

The rearrangement uses TRBV20-1 and TRBJ1-1; TRBD1 agrees at 9 bases. Germline V gene sequence: CDR1 DFQATT, CDR2 SNEGSKA (reference sequence). Trimming removed 6 bases from V and 4 bases from J; junction bases left unmatched: 6. The CDR3 has 13 residues. The CDR3 loop reads CSAAQGASTEAFF. In DNA, the CDR3 is TGCAGTGCGGCACAGGGGGCAAGCACTGAAGCTTTCTTT.

The table lists this clonotype with many counts. The gene calls are TRBV2 and TRBJ2-2, with D hard to call. Germline V lookup: CDR1 SNHLY, CDR2 FYNNEI. The germline V and J ends were trimmed by 6 bases and 0 bases, with 11 bases remaining between them. The CDR3 spans 15 residues. In nucleotides, the CDR3 is TGTGCCAGCAGAATACAGACTGCGAACACCGGGGAGCTGTTTTTT. It translates to CASRIQTANTGELFF.

The chain combines TRBV20-1 with TRBJ2-7; TRBD2 aligns across 10 bases. The CDR3 sequence is 15 residues long. The germline CDR1 and CDR2 sequences are DFQATT and SNEGSKA (reference sequence). V trimming: 0 bases; J trimming: 4 bases; junction bases outside the gene matches: 6. The CDR3 region is CSARDRASGGYEQYF. The CDR3 DNA follows: TGCAGTGCTAGAGATCGGGCTAGCGGGGGTTACGAGCAGTACTTC.

This clonotype has just one count. The V gene is TRBV7-9, the J gene TRBJ2-5; 9 bases map to TRBD1. Germline V gives CDR1 SEHNR, CDR2 FQNEAQ (reference sequence). The CDR3 contains 16 residues. V dropped 5 bases and J dropped 4; count of bases not matched to a gene: 11. The CDR3 DNA follows: TGTGCCAGCAGCCTTACAGGGGGCAGGGTGGGAGAGACCCAGTACTTC. This codes for CASSLTGGRVGETQYF.

This clonotype was detected ten times or more. The chain employs TRBV25-1 and TRBJ2-1; D unresolved. CDR3 length: 14 amino acids. Deletions cut 7 bases from V and 4 bases from J, with 14 bases between. Germline loops: CDR1 MGHDK, CDR2 SYGVNS. The CDR3 region is CASTPPLAYNEQFF. CDR3 coding DNA: TGTGCCAGCACCCCCCCCCTCGCTTACAATGAGCAGTTCTTC.

The chain joins TRBV6-6 to TRBJ1-2; D call uncertain. The CDR3 consists of 12 residues. Germline CDR1 is MNHNY and CDR2 is SVGAGI (reference sequence). V shed 2 bases and J shed 7 bases, with 8 bases lying between them. The CDR3 reads CASSYGSGGYTF. The CDR3 DNA is TGTGCCAGCAGTTACGGTAGTGGTGGCTACACCTTC.

The sample holds many counts of this clonotype. J is TRBJ2-1 and V is TRBV2, with TRBD2 matching 7 bases. Germline V lookup: CDR1 SNHLY, CDR2 FYNNEI. J was trimmed by 1 base and V by 1 base; bases with no gene match: 1. The CDR3 extends over 15 amino acids. DNA for the CDR3: TGTGCCAGCAGTGAAGGGGGACTATCCTACAATGAGCAGTTCTTC. Its protein is CASSEGGLSYNEQFF.

The chain is built from TRBV15 and TRBJ2-7; 9 bases line up with TRBD1. V trimming: 3 bases; J trimming: 6 bases; junction bases outside the gene matches: 3. The CDR3 totals 13 residues. Looked up from germline, CDR1 is LNHNV and CDR2 is YYDKDF (reference sequence). The chain's CDR3 is CATSSGTGCEQYF. In DNA, the CDR3 is TGTGCCACCAGCAGCGGGACAGGGTGCGAGCAGTACTTC.

This chain connects TRBV5-4 to TRBJ2-7; 10 nucleotides align to TRBD1. V was clipped by 4 bases and J by 3 bases; unmatched bases: 4. The germline CDR1 and CDR2 sequences are SGHNT and YYREEE (reference sequence). CDR3 length: 14 residues. In nucleotides, the CDR3 is TGTGCCAGCAGCCGACAGGGGGCGGACTACGAGCAGTACTTC. It encodes CASSRQGADYEQYF.

Written as DNA, the CDR3 is TGTGCCACCAGCGGGGCAGGGGGTTATACTGAAGCTTTCTTT. It specifies CATSGAGGYTEAFF. The rearrangement joins TRBV25-1 to TRBJ1-1; 7 bases match TRBD1. Germline V CDR1 and CDR2: MGHDK, SYGVNS. J was trimmed by 5 bases and V by 10 bases; bases with no gene match: 13. The CDR3 is 14 amino acids.

The count of this clonotype is one. Germline and junction disagree at one end, which may indicate a read error. The chain recombines TRBV7-7 with TRBJ1-6, with 9 bases identical to TRBD1. Germline V gene data show CDR1 as SSHAT and CDR2 as FNYEAQ (reference sequence). This CDR3 spans 15 amino acids. The chain's CDR3 is CASSPETGGNSPLHF. The CDR3 coding sequence is TGTGCTAGCAGCCCTGAGACAGGGGGAAATTCACCCCTCCACTTT.